Listed below are T cell receptor beta chains from one sample, sequenced in a study of neurological immune-mediated disorders. TCRdb itself ran the 5' RACE reads through MiXCR, one entry per CDR3 protein. Among roughly 30,000 distinct CDR3 sequences listed, 12% were seen once. Material: PBMCs. The receptor source for this set is a woman aged 60-70 years in good health. Both conserved end residues are part of each CDR3. The D gene is left open where the match is weak. Only some rows state a clone size, as once, few, many or a class for expanded clones.

d_call j_call v_call clone_size cdr3_nt cdr3_aa
- TRBJ1-2 TRBV12-3/TRBV12-4 many TGTGCCAGCAGTTTAGGTCAGGTACAGGGCTATGGCTACACCTTC CASSLGQVQGYGYTF
TRBD2 TRBJ2-1 TRBV5-1 many TGCGCCAGCAGCTTGGCCATACTAGCGTATCGGCTCAATGAGCAGTTCTTC CASSLAILAYRLNEQFF
- TRBJ2-3 TRBV7-8 many TGTGCCAGCAGCCCCCGGACAGAATTGAGACCAGATACGCAGTATTTT CASSPRTELRPDTQYF
TRBD2 TRBJ2-2 TRBV20-1 many TGCAGTGCTATCCTACTAGCGGGGAGGGAGGAGCTGTTTTTT CSAILLAGREELFF
- TRBJ1-1 TRBV5-1 many TGCGCCAGCAGCTTTGGACAGAACACTGAAGCTTTCTTT CASSFGQNTEAFF
- TRBJ2-2 TRBV12-3/TRBV12-4 many TGTGCCAGCACCGGCAGCCTGAACACCGGGGAGCTGTTTTTT CASTGSLNTGELFF
- TRBJ2-7 TRBV7-6 few TGTGCCAGCAGCCCACTGGCTAAGAAGTCCTACGAGCAGTACTTC CASSPLAKKSYEQYF
- TRBJ1-5 TRBV7-2 many TGTGCCAGCAGCTTAAGGGGCAATCAGCCCCAGCATTTT CASSLRGNQPQHF
TRBD1 TRBJ2-7 TRBV5-1 many TGCGCCAGCAGCTCGGGACAGGGCCCCTACGAGCAGTACTTC CASSSGQGPYEQYF
TRBD1 TRBJ2-4 TRBV20-1 few TGCAGTGCCGGTCCAGGGGGCATTCAGTACTTC CSAGPGGIQYF
- TRBJ2-1 TRBV15 many TGTGCCACCAGCGCCCGCAGGGACTACAATGAGCAGTTCTTC CATSARRDYNEQFF
TRBD1 TRBJ2-7 TRBV20-1 many TGCAGTGCTAGGCGTCGGGGGGGACAGGGGTCATCGGGCGAGCAGTACTTC CSARRRGGQGSSGEQYF
- TRBJ1-1 TRBV14 many TGTGCCAGCAGCCAGGGTATTCGGGGCAGGAGGAACACTGAAGCTTTCTTT CASSQGIRGRRNTEAFF
- TRBJ2-1 TRBV10-3 - TGTGCAATCAATGAGTCGACAGTATTCCAGTTCTTC CAINESTVFQFF
- TRBJ1-4 TRBV6-5 many TGTGCCAGCAGACGCGAACCCACCCCTGAAGAAAAACTGTTTTTT CASRREPTPEEKLFF
- TRBJ1-2 TRBV7-2 many TGTGCCAGCAGCTTAGCTGGGGGCTACACCTTC CASSLAGGYTF
TRBD2 TRBJ2-5 TRBV5-1 many TGCGCCAGCAGCTTGGAACCAGCGGGGGGCTCAGAGACCCAGTACTTC CASSLEPAGGSETQYF
- TRBJ1-6 TRBV7-2 many TGTGCCAGCAGCTTAATCGGGGTGACTTCACCCCTCCACTTT CASSLIGVTSPLHF